The 8 T cell receptor beta chains presented below share a single source sample, sequenced in a study of T-cell memory formation after mild COVID-19. Each CDR3 protein is one row after TCRdb ran MiXCR on the 5' RACE reads. There are some 64,000 distinct CDR3 sequences in the sample; 9% to 9.5% occur only once, and 0.95% to 1.3% lies in the top ten. The sample comprised PBMCs or a T cell subset sorted from them (not recorded which). The receptor set was obtained from a man between 18 and 29 years old who had mild COVID-19 (a few samples of this study predate the infection). Cell type and time point are not known.

CDR3 DNA sequence: TGTGCCTGGAGACAGTCCTATGGCTACACCTTC. The encoded protein is CAWRQSYGYTF. The rearrangement joins TRBV30 to TRBJ1-2; D uncertain. Looked up from germline, CDR1 is GTSNPN and CDR2 is SVGIG (reference sequence). The CDR3 totals 11 residues. V was pared by 3 bases and J by 4 bases, with 6 bases between.

The genes are TRBV7-8 and TRBJ1-3; TRBD1 matches 7 bases. The CDR3 contains 14 residues. The germline V gene has CDR1 SGHVS and CDR2 FQNEAQ. V was clipped by 4 bases and J by 7 bases; unmatched bases: 7. CDR3 residues: CASSSGQRGNTIYF. CDR3 in DNA: TGTGCCAGCAGCTCGGGACAGAGAGGGAACACCATATATTTT.

V is TRBV5-1 and J is TRBJ2-7; D unresolved. Germline V gene data show CDR1 as SGHRS and CDR2 as YFSETQ. The CDR3 totals 13 residues. The ends were cut back, 2 bases at V and 6 bases at J, with 12 bases in the middle. CDR3 residues: CASSLDFPGEQYV. The CDR3 DNA reads TGCGCCAGCAGCTTAGATTTCCCGGGCGAGCAGTACGTC.

The chain carries TRBV29-1 and TRBJ1-6; 9 bases map to TRBD1. CDR3 length: 15 residues. The V and J ends lost 7 bases and 7 bases, in that order; junction bases with no gene match: 11. CDR1 is SQVTM and CDR2 is ANQGSEA in the germline V gene. The CDR3 DNA sequence: TGCAGCGCGGCAGAGGGGGGACAGGGCAATTCACCCCTCCACTTT. Its protein product is CSAAEGGQGNSPLHF.

This clonotype has more than one count but fewer than ten. The CDR3 region is CAISPAGETYNEQFF. The CDR3 DNA reads TGTGCCATCAGCCCGGCCGGGGAAACTTACAATGAGCAGTTCTTC. The genes are TRBV10-3 and TRBJ2-1; perhaps TRBD2 as D (5 bases). This CDR3 is 15 amino acids long. Trimming removed 6 bases from V and 4 bases from J, with 16 bases in between. The germline V gene has CDR1 ENHRY and CDR2 SYGVKD.

This clonotype has a count of ten or more. The gene calls are TRBV7-9 and TRBJ1-5; 8 nucleotides match TRBD1. V lost 5 bases and J lost 1; bases outside the gene matches: 10. The CDR3 has 17 residues. CDR1 is SEHNR and CDR2 is FQNEAQ in the germline V gene (reference sequence). The CDR3 protein is CASSPLLGQGSNQPQHF. The CDR3 DNA reads as TGTGCCAGCAGCCCCCTGTTAGGACAGGGAAGCAATCAGCCCCAGCATTTT.

The V gene is TRBV5-1, the J gene TRBJ1-1; D remains unclear. This CDR3 has 15 residues. V lost 2 bases and J 3 bases, leaving 14 bases between the germline ends. The germline gives CDR1 SGHRS, CDR2 YFSETQ. The CDR3 nucleotides are TGCGCCAGCAGCTTACGCCCAAGCAGAGACACTGAAGCTTTCTTT. This translates into CASSLRPSRDTEAFF. Based on the CDR3 plus reference TRBV5-1 and TRBJ1-1, the full variable domain is KAGVTQTPRYLIKTRGQQVTLSCSPISGHRSVSWYQQTPGQGLQFLFEYFSETQRNKGNFPGRFSGRQFSNSRSEMNVSTLELGDSALYLCASSLRPSRDTEAFFGQGTRLTVV.

CDR3 bases: TGTGCCAGCAGCCCCTCCCGCGGGGGGGCCGACGGGGAGCTGTTTTTT. Translation gives CASSPSRGGADGELFF. The chain joins TRBV5-4 to TRBJ2-2, with 9 bases fitting TRBD2. V lost 4 bases, J lost 7 bases, and 11 bases stayed unmatched. This CDR3 contains 16 residues. Germline V gene lookup returns CDR1 SGHNT and CDR2 YYREEE (reference sequence).